This T cell receptor (beta chain) appears in the sequencing data of a study of T cell repertoires in cytomegalovirus infection. Study-level findings and limits: Cumulative frequency (of public TCR beta family members) identified carriers of CMV plus the relevant HLA.

CDR1 is DFQATT and CDR2 is SNEGSKA in the germline V gene (reference sequence). The CDR3 contains 12 residues. The V and J ends lost 5 bases and 7 bases respectively, with 15 bases between them. As regards this clonotype: Its matching antigen is unknown.

MiXCR, run by TCRdb on the reads, gives a single entry per CDR3 protein. The data contain some 150,000 distinct CDR3 sequences, about 6.1% of them singletons. This clonotype was sampled from a human donor in good health (CMV status not recorded). Some clones in this sample may be carry-over from other donors' samples. V usage is TRBV20-1 and J usage is TRBJ2-7; D possibly uses TRBD1 or TRBD2 (5 bases each). Source material: PBMCs. CDR3: CSAGGPLGEQYF. The CDR3 nucleotides read TGCAGTGCTGGGGGTCCCCTGGGGGAGCAGTACTTC.